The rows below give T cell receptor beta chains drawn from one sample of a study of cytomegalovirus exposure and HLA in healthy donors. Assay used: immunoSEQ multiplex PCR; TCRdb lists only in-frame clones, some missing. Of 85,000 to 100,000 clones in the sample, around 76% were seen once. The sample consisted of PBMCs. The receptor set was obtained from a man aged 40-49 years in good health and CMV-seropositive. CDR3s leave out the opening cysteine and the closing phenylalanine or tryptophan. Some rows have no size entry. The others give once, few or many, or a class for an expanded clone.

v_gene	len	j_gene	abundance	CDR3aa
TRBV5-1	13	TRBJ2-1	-	ASSRETSGYNEQF
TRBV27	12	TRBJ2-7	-	ASSHGTSGYEQY
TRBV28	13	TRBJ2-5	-	ASSFRGRGGETQY
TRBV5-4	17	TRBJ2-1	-	ASFLAGLAGVEGNNEQF
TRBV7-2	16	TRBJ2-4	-	ASSPGTSEAIAKNIQY
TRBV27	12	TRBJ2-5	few	ASKSSRGIETQY
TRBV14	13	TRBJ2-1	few	ASSQRGITYNEQF
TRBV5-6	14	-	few	ASSLPGLEGTYEQY
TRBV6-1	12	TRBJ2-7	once	ASSRENRVNEQY
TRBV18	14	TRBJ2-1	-	ASSGQGVSSYNEQF
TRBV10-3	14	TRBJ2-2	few	AISGPTGGAVGELF
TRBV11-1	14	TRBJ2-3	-	ASTLLRDRSTDTQY
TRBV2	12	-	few	ATLEDRTAYEQY